The rows below give T cell receptor beta chains drawn from one sample of a study of human T cells and chemical hapten exposure. In TCRdb, the RACE reads were re-called with MiXCR into one record per CDR3 protein. The sample consists of 80,000 to 95,000 distinct CDR3 sequences, approximately 10% of them appearing once. The sample was whole blood, taken in connection with sensitization to the hapten diphenylcyclopropenone (DPC). These receptors were collected from a man aged 40-49 years with alopecia areata. Some clones in this sample may be carry-over from other donors' samples. CDR3s include the opening cysteine and the closing phenylalanine or tryptophan. Fields, in order: J gene, clone size, V gene, D gene, CDR3 protein, CDR3 DNA. The D gene is left open where the match is weak. Size tells how often a clone was seen (once, few, many) or the class of an expanded clone, and some rows leave it out.

j_gene: TRBJ1-4; abundance: NA; v_gene: TRBV29-1; d_gene: TRBD1; CDR3aa: CSVAGQGDGKLFF; CDR3nt: TGCAGCGTGGCGGGACAGGGGGATGGAAAACTGTTTTTT
j_gene: TRBJ2-7; abundance: few; v_gene: TRBV15; d_gene: NA; CDR3aa: CATSRDTGSNFYEQYF; CDR3nt: TGTGCCACCAGCAGAGACACAGGGTCAAATTTCTACGAGCAGTACTTC
j_gene: TRBJ1-5; abundance: NA; v_gene: TRBV6-2/TRBV6-3; d_gene: NA; CDR3aa: CASSYGMYQPQHF; CDR3nt: TGTGCCAGCAGTTATGGAATGTATCAGCCCCAGCATTTT
j_gene: TRBJ2-1; abundance: NA; v_gene: TRBV14; d_gene: TRBD2; CDR3aa: CASSQDETSEHNEQFF; CDR3nt: TGTGCCAGCAGCCAAGACGAGACTAGCGAGCACAATGAGCAGTTCTTC
j_gene: TRBJ2-7; abundance: few; v_gene: TRBV10-3; d_gene: TRBD2; CDR3aa: CAISREGLAGGPDEQYF; CDR3nt: TGTGCCATCAGTAGGGAGGGACTAGCGGGAGGGCCCGACGAGCAGTACTTC
j_gene: TRBJ2-1; abundance: NA; v_gene: TRBV30; d_gene: TRBD2; CDR3aa: CAWRPHSGREQFF; CDR3nt: TGTGCCTGGAGACCACATAGCGGGCGGGAGCAGTTCTTC
j_gene: TRBJ2-6; abundance: few; v_gene: TRBV5-1; d_gene: TRBD2; CDR3aa: CASSSGTSGMGAGANVLTF; CDR3nt: TGCGCCAGCAGCTCCGGGACTAGCGGGATGGGGGCAGGGGCCAACGTCCTGACTTTC
j_gene: TRBJ2-1; abundance: NA; v_gene: TRBV2; d_gene: NA; CDR3aa: CASSGQTNVQVF; CDR3nt: TGTGCCAGCAGTGGGCAGACTAACGTTCAAGTCTTC
j_gene: TRBJ1-5; abundance: few; v_gene: TRBV11-2; d_gene: TRBD1; CDR3aa: CASSQGQGCNQPQHF; CDR3nt: TGTGCCAGCAGCCAGGGACAGGGGTGCAATCAGCCCCAGCATTTT
j_gene: TRBJ2-6; abundance: NA; v_gene: TRBV29-1; d_gene: TRBD1; CDR3aa: CSVVQGVLAGANVLTF; CDR3nt: TGCAGCGTGGTACAGGGGGTTCTGGCCGGGGCCAACGTCCTGACTTTC
j_gene: TRBJ2-1; abundance: NA; v_gene: TRBV6-2/TRBV6-3; d_gene: NA; CDR3aa: CASFHDGVGRNEQFF; CDR3nt: TGTGCCAGCTTCCACGACGGAGTGGGCAGGAATGAGCAGTTCTTC